What follows are 21 T cell receptor beta chains derived from one specimen sequenced in a study of T cell responses to AZD1222 COVID-19 vaccine. Clones were sequenced by immunoSEQ multiplex PCR, and TCRdb holds only the in-frame ones, with some missing. Of approximately 140,000 clones in the sample, roughly nine tenths were seen once. Sample: peripheral blood, taken 28 days after the second AZD1222 dose. These receptors were taken from an adult who received the AZD1222 COVID-19 vaccine.

V and J are TRBV2 and TRBJ2-1; TRBD1 is a possible D gene (5 bases). V lost 3 bases and J 8 bases, leaving 14 bases between the germline ends. Germline V gene lookup returns CDR1 SNHLY and CDR2 FYNNEI. This CDR3 is built from 14 residues. DNA of the CDR3: TGTGCCAGCAGTGAGCTGGGCAGGGCCGATGAGCAGTTCTTC. Its translation is CASSELGRADEQFF.

Here the CDR3 DNA reads TGCGCCAGCAGCCAAGAGACGTGGACAGGATCCTATGGCTACACCTTC. Translation gives CASSQETWTGSYGYTF. V is TRBV4-3 and J is TRBJ1-2; TRBD1 agrees at 7 bases. Germline lookup yields CDR1 LGHNA and CDR2 YSLEER. V dropped 0 bases and J dropped 4; count of bases not matched to a gene: 8. The CDR3 consists of 16 residues.

The V call is TRBV11-2, the J call TRBJ1-5; D gene ambiguous. CDR1 is SGHAT, CDR2 FQNNGV, per germline. CDR3 length: 14 residues. The V gene lost 1 base and the J gene lost 7 bases, with 11 bases spanning the gap. CDR3 bases: TGTGCCAGCAGCTTAGTCCCAGGAACCCAGCCCCAGCATTTT. Translation: CASSLVPGTQPQHF.

CDR3 sequence (DNA): TGTGCCAGCTTACAGCATTTCTATGGCTACACCTTC. This gives the protein CASLQHFYGYTF. The rearrangement joins TRBV6-5 to TRBJ1-2; D remains unclear. The V and J ends lost 8 bases and 4 bases respectively, with 11 bases between them. This CDR3 contains 12 residues. Germline loops: CDR1 MNHEY, CDR2 SVGAGI.

This clone is a singleton in its sample. The chain carries TRBV10-3 and TRBJ2-3, with D uncertain. Trimming took off 3 bases at V and 3 bases at J, with 10 bases between the two ends. The CDR3 has 14 amino acids. Germline CDR1 reads ENHRY; CDR2 reads SYGVKD. The CDR3 DNA follows: TGTGCCATCAGTGACCGCGTGGGGACAGATACGCAGTATTTT. This codes for CAISDRVGTDTQYF.

This rearrangement joins TRBV24-1 to TRBJ1-1; 7 bases match TRBD1. Unmatched junction bases numbered 2, after V lost 4 bases and J lost 1 base. The CDR3 runs to 14 residues. CDR1 KGHDR and CDR2 SFDVKD come from the germline V gene. The DNA for the CDR3 is TGTGCCACCAGTGACCGGACAGGGAACACTGAAGCTTTCTTT. Translation gives CATSDRTGNTEAFF.

The genes are TRBV6-5 and TRBJ1-1, with D maybe TRBD1 (6 bases). The CDR3 contains 15 residues. Per germline, CDR1 MNHEY and CDR2 SVGAGI. V gave up 8 bases and J gave up 0 bases, with 16 bases separating them. The CDR3 protein is CASGPRGTLNTEAFF. The CDR3 DNA sequence: TGTGCCAGCGGACCGAGGGGGACTTTGAACACTGAAGCTTTCTTT.

The rearrangement links TRBV5-1 to TRBJ2-5; TRBD1 might be the D (7 bases). CDR1 SGHRS and CDR2 YFSETQ come from the germline V gene. CDR3 length: 15 amino acids. Trimming removed 0 bases from V and 5 bases from J, with 14 bases in between. The CDR3 DNA follows: TGCGCCAGCAGCTTGGCCGGAGGGGGCATGGAGACCCAGTACTTC. It specifies CASSLAGGGMETQYF.

V is TRBV7-9 and J is TRBJ2-7; D might be TRBD1 (6 bases). V was shortened by 3 bases and J by 5 bases, with 8 bases between the two germline ends. Germline CDR1 and CDR2: SEHNR and FQNEAQ (reference sequence). The CDR3 runs to 12 residues. CDR3: CASSLTGNEQYV. The DNA of the CDR3 is TGTGCCAGCAGCTTGACAGGCAACGAGCAGTACGTC.

The chain uses TRBV6-5 and TRBJ1-1; the D gene is possibly TRBD1 (5 bases). Germline values: CDR1 MNHEY, CDR2 SVGAGI. The CDR3 is 13 amino acids. V was clipped by 5 bases and J by 4 bases, with 11 bases between them. The CDR3 nucleotides read TGTGCCAGCAGTAAACAGGAGAGCACTGAAGCTTTCTTT. As protein: CASSKQESTEAFF.

The chain carries TRBV19 and TRBJ1-3; no clear D gene. Germline values: CDR1 LNHDA, CDR2 SQIVND (reference sequence). V dropped 7 bases and J dropped 11 bases, with 18 bases sitting between them. This CDR3 contains 13 residues. CDR3 in DNA: TGTGCCAGTAACGGCATCCAAGGTCTCCCCATATATTTT. It encodes CASNGIQGLPIYF.

CDR3 bases: TGTGCCAGCAGTGAGACAGGGGGCTATGGCTACACCTTC. Protein sequence: CASSETGGYGYTF. The chain links TRBV2 to TRBJ1-2, with 9 nucleotides matching TRBD1. Germline V lookup: CDR1 SNHLY, CDR2 FYNNEI. V gave up 3 bases and J gave up 4 bases; unmatched junction bases: 0. The CDR3 extends over 13 amino acids. Based on the CDR3 plus reference TRBV2 and TRBJ1-2, the full variable domain is EPEVTQTPSHQVTQMGQEVILRCVPISNHLYFYWYRQILGQKVEFLVSFYNNEISEKSEIFDDQFSVERPDGSNFTLKIRSTKLEDSAMYFCASSETGGYGYTFGSGTRLTVV.

DNA of the CDR3: TGTGCCAGCTCACCCCTGTCTAGGTGGGGGATCGGGACTGAAGCTTTCTTT. Its protein product is CASSPLSRWGIGTEAFF. The V gene is TRBV18, the J gene TRBJ1-1, with D possibly being TRBD1 (5 bases). The CDR3 contains 17 residues. CDR1 and CDR2 (germline): KGHSH, LQKENI. Trimming removed 3 bases from V and 5 bases from J, with 22 bases in between.

This clone has more than one count but fewer than ten. This chain joins TRBV18 and TRBJ1-2, with D possibly TRBD1 on 5 matching bases. The CDR3 is 13 amino acids. Germline V CDR1 and CDR2: KGHSH, LQKENI. V gave up 5 bases and J gave up 6 bases, with 13 bases separating them. CDR3 bases: TGTGCCAGCTCATTCCCCCAGGGAGATGGCTACACCTTC. Translation gives CASSFPQGDGYTF.

V gene TRBV7-9 combines with J gene TRBJ1-4, with a tentative D call TRBD1 (6 bases). Trimming left V 1 base short and J 8 bases short, with 14 bases between. Looked up from germline, CDR1 is SEHNR and CDR2 is FQNEAQ (reference sequence). CDR3 length: 15 residues. The CDR3 reads CASSLEGEGGEKLFF. The CDR3 DNA is TGTGCCAGCAGCTTAGAAGGGGAAGGGGGAGAAAAACTGTTTTTT. The full variable domain, in which reference TRBV7-9 and TRBJ1-4 provide the parts outside the CDR3, is DTGVSQNPRHKITKRGQNVTFRCDPISEHNRLYWYRQTLGQGPEFLTYFQNEAQLEKSRLLSDRFSAERPKGSFSTLEIQRTEQGDSAMYLCASSLEGEGGEKLFFGSGTQLSVL.

The chain uses TRBV19 and TRBJ2-1; tentatively, D is TRBD2 (5 bases). Germline V gene lookup returns CDR1 LNHDA and CDR2 SQIVND (reference sequence). V was trimmed by 5 bases and J by 0 bases, leaving 11 bases between them. The CDR3 totals 15 residues. In DNA, the CDR3 is TGTGCCAGTAGTTCCAGCGGAAACTCCTACAATGAGCAGTTCTTC. This gives the protein CASSSSGNSYNEQFF.

V gene TRBV15 combines with J gene TRBJ1-3, with TRBD1 matching 8 bases. V was pared by 0 bases and J by 0 bases, with 4 bases of the junction left unmatched. Looked up from germline, CDR1 is LNHNV and CDR2 is YYDKDF (reference sequence). The length of the CDR3 is 17 residues. The CDR3 here is CATSRDLGTGSGNTIYF. CDR3 sequence (DNA): TGTGCCACCAGCAGAGATTTAGGGACAGGCTCTGGAAACACCATATATTTT.

The chain couples TRBV28 to TRBJ1-1, with 9 nucleotides matching TRBD1. Per germline, CDR1 MDHEN and CDR2 SYDVKM. V was pared by 8 bases and J by 10 bases, with 8 bases of the junction left unmatched. There are 12 residues in the CDR3. CDR3 DNA: TGTGCCAGCGTCCCTACAGGGGGCGCAGCTTTCTTT. This gives the protein CASVPTGGAAFF.

The rearrangement uses TRBV6-6 and TRBJ2-2, with TRBD2 identical over 12 bases. This CDR3 spans 16 amino acids. Germline V gene data show CDR1 as MNHNY and CDR2 as SVGAGI (reference sequence). V shed 10 bases and J 1 base; nucleotides not matched to a gene: 7. The CDR3 coding sequence is TGTGCCATCCCAAGACTAGCGGGGGTGAACACCGGGGAGCTGTTTTTT. Residues: CAIPRLAGVNTGELFF.

J is TRBJ1-6 and V is TRBV27, with D possibly matching TRBD1 (5 bases). The CDR3 extends over 15 amino acids. Trimming removed 3 bases at V and 7 bases at J, with 13 bases between. CDR1 and CDR2 from the germline V gene are MNHEY and SMNVEV (reference sequence). The CDR3: CASSFPGQANSPLHF. As DNA, the CDR3 is TGTGCCAGCAGTTTTCCTGGACAAGCAAATTCACCCCTCCACTTT.

This chain links TRBV12-3 or TRBV12-4 with TRBJ1-2; no reliable D call. The CDR3 length is 12 residues. The V and J ends lost 0 bases and 1 base respectively, with 0 bases between them. Written as DNA, the CDR3 is TGTGCCAGCAGTTTAGCTAACTATGGCTACACCTTC. Amino acids: CASSLANYGYTF.